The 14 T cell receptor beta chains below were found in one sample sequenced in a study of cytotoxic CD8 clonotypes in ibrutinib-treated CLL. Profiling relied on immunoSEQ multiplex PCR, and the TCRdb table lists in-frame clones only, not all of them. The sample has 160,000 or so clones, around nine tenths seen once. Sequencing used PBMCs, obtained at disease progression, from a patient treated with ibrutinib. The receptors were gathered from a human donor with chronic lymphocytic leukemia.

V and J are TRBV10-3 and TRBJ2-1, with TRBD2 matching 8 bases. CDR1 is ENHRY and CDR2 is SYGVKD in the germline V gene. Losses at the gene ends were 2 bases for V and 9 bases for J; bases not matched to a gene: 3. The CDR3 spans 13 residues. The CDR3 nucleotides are TGTGCCATCAGTGAGCGACTAGCGCTTGAGCAGTTCTTC. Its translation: CAISERLALEQFF.

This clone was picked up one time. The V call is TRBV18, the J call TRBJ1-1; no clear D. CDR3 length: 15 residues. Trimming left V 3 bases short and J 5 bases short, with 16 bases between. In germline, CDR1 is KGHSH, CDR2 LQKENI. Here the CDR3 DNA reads TGTGCCAGCTCACCGAGAGATGTAGGGTGGACTGAAGCTTTCTTT. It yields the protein CASSPRDVGWTEAFF.

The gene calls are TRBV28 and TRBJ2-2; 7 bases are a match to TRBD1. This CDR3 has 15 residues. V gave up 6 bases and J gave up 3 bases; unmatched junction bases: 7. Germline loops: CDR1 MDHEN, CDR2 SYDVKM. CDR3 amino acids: CASSPTGDHTGELFF. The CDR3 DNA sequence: TGTGCCAGCAGCCCCACAGGGGACCACACCGGGGAGCTGTTTTTT.

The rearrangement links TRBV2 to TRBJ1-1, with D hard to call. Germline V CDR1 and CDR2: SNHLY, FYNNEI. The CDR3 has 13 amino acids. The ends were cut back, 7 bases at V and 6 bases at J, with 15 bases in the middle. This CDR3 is CASNPGWVAEAFF. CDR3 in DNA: TGTGCCAGCAATCCGGGGTGGGTGGCTGAAGCTTTCTTT. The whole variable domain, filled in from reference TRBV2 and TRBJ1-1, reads EPEVTQTPSHQVTQMGQEVILRCVPISNHLYFYWYRQILGQKVEFLVSFYNNEISEKSEIFDDQFSVERPDGSNFTLKIRSTKLEDSAMYFCASNPGWVAEAFFGQGTRLTVV.

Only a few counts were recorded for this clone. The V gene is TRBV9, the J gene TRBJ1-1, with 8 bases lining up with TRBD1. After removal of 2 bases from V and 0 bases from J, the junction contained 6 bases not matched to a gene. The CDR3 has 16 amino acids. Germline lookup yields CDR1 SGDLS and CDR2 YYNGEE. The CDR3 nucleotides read TGTGCCAGCAGCGTCCATCAGGACAGGGTGAACACTGAAGCTTTCTTT. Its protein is CASSVHQDRVNTEAFF.

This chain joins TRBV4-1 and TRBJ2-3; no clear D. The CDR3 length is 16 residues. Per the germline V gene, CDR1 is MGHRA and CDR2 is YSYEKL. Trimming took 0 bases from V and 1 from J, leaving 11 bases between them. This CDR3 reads CASSQEWARGTDTQYF. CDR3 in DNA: TGCGCCAGCAGCCAAGAGTGGGCAAGGGGCACAGATACGCAGTATTTT.

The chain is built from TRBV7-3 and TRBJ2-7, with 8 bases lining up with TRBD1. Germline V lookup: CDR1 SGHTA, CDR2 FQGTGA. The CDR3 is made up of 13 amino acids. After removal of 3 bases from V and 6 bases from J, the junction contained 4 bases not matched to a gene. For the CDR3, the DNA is TGTGCCAGCAGCTTTCAGGGGGCGCGCGAGCAGTACTTC. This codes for CASSFQGAREQYF.

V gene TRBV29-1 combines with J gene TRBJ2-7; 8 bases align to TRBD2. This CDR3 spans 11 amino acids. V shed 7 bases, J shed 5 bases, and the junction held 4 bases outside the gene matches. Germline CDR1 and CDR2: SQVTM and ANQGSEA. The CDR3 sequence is CSAAGGDEQYF. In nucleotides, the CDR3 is TGCAGCGCGGCCGGGGGGGACGAGCAGTACTTC.

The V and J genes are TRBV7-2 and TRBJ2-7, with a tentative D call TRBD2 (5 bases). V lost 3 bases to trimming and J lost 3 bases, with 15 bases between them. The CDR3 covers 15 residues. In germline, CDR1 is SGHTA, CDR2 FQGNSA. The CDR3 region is CASSFTGGRSYEQYF. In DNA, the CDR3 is TGTGCCAGCAGCTTTACCGGTGGGAGAAGCTACGAGCAGTACTTC. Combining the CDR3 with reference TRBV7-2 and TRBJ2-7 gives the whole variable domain GAGVSQSPSNKVTEKGKDVELRCDPISGHTALYWYRQSLGQGLEFLIYFQGNSAPDKSGLPSDRFSAERTGGSVSTLTIQRTQQEDSAVYLCASSFTGGRSYEQYFGPGTRLTVT.

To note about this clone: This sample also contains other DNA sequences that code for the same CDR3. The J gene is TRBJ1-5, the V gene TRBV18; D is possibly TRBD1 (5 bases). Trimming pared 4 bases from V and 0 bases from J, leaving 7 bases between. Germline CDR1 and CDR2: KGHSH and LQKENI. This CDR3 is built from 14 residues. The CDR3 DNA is TGTGCCAGCTCACTAGACAGTAGCAATCAGCCCCAGCATTTT. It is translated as CASSLDSSNQPQHF. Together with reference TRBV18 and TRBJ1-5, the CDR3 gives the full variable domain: NAGVMQNPRHLVRRRGQEARLRCSPMKGHSHVYWYRQLPEEGLKFMVYLQKENIIDESGMPKERFSAEFPKEGPSILRIQQVVRGDSAAYFCASSLDSSNQPQHFGDGTRLSIL.

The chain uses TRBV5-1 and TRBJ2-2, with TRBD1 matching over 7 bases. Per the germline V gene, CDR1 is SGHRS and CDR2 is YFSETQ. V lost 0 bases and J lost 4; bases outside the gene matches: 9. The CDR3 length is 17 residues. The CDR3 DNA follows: TGCGCCAGCAGCTTGGAACCCGACAGGGCGCGCACCGGGGAGCTGTTTTTT. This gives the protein CASSLEPDRARTGELFF.

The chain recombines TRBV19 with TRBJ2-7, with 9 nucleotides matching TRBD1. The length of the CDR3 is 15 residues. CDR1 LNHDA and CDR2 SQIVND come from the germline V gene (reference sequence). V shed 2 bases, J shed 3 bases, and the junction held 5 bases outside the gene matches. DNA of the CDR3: TGTGCCAGTAGTATATACGGGGACAGGGACTACGAGCAGTACTTC. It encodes CASSIYGDRDYEQYF.

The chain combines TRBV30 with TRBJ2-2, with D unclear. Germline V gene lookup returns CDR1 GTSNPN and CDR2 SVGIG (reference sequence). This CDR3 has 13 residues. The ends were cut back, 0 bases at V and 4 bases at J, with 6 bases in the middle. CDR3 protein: CAWSVRPTGELFF. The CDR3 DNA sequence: TGTGCCTGGAGTGTTCGTCCCACCGGGGAGCTGTTTTTT. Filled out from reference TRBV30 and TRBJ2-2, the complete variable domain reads SQTIHQWPATLVQPVGSPLSLECTVEGTSNPNLYWYRQAAGRGLQLLFYSVGIGQISSEVPQNLSASRPQDRQFILSSKKLLLSDSGFYLCAWSVRPTGELFFGEGSRLTVL.

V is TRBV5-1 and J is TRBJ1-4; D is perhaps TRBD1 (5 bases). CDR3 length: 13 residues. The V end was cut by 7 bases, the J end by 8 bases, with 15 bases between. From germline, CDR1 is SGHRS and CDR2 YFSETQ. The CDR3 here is CASFRAVGEKLFF. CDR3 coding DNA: TGCGCCAGCTTCAGGGCGGTGGGCGAAAAACTGTTTTTT.